The present T cell receptor beta chain was sequenced within a study of T cells in localized non-small cell lung cancer. Study-wide results and caveats: T cell clonality was highest in uninvolved adjacent lung, above tumor.

This table comes from immunoSEQ multiplex PCR, and its TCRdb copy is limited to in-frame clones, with some not included. The table has around 130,000 clones, 80% to 90% seen once. This CDR3 region has 16 residues. Germline lookup yields CDR1 SGHRS and CDR2 YFSETQ. V was shortened by 3 bases and J by 0 bases, with 15 bases between the two germline ends. A remark on this clone: Its antigen remains unidentified.

The chain combines TRBV5-1 with TRBJ1-1, with D hard to call. The material was peripheral blood, obtained before any cancer treatment. This TCR was sampled from a female donor at least 60 years old with stage I lung adenocarcinoma. The CDR3 DNA is TGCGCCAGCAGCTCGATTCCGGGATCAATGAACACTGAAGCTTTCTTT. Translated, it gives CASSSIPGSMNTEAFF.